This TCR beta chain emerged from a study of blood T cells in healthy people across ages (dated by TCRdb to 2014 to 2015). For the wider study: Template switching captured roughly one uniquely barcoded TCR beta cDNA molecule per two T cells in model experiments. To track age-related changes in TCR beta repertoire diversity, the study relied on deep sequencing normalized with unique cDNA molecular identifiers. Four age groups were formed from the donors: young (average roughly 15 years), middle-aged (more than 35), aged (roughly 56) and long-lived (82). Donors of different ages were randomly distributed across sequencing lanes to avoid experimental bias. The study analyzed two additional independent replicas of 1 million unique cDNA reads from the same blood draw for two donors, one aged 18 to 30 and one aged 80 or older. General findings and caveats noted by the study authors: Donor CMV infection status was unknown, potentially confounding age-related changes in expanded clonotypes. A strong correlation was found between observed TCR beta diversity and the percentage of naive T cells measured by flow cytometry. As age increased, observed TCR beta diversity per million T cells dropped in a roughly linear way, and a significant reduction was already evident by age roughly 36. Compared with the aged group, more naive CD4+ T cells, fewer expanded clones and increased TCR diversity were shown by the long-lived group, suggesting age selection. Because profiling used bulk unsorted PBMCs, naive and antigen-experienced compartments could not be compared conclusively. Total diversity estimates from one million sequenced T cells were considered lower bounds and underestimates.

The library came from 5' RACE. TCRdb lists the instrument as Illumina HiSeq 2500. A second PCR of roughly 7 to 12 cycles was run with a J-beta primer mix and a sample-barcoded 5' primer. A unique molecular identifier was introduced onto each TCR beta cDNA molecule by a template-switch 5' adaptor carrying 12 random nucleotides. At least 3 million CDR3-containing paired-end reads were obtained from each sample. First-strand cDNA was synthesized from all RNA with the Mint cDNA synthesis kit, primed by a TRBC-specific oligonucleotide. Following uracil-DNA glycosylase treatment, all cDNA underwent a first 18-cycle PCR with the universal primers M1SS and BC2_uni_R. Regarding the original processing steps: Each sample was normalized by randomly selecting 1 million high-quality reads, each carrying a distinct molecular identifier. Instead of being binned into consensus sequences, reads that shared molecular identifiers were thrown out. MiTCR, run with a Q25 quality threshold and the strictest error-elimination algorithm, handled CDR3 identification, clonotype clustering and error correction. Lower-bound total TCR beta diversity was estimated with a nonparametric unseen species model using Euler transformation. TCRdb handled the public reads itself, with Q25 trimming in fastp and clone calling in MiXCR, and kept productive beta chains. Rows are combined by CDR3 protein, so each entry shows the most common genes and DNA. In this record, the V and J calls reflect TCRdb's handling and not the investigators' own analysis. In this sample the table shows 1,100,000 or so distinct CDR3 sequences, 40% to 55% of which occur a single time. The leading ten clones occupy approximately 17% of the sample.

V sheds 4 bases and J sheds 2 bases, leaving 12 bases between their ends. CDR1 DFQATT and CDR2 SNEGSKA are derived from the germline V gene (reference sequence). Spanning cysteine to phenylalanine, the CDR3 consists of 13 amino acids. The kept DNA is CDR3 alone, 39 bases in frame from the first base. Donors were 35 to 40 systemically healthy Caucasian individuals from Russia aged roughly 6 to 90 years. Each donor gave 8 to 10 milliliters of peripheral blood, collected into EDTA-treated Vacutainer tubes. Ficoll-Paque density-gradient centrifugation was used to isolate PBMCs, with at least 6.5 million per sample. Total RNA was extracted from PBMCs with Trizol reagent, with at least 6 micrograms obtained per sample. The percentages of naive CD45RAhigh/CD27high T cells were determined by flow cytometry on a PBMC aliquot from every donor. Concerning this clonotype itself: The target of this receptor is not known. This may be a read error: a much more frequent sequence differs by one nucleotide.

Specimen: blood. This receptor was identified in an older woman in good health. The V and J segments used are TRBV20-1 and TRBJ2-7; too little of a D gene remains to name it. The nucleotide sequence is TGCAGTGCTACCTCCGCGCGGCCCTACGAGCAGTACTTC. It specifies CSATSARPYEQYF.